The 21 T cell receptor beta chains below were found in one sample sequenced in a study of Ad26.COV2.S vaccination and SARS-CoV-2 variants. TCRdb keeps only in-frame clones here, not all; method: immunoSEQ multiplex PCR. The sample lists 150,000 to 200,000 clones; 70% to 90% were seen once. The sample consisted of peripheral blood, taken after recovery from COVID-19. These receptors were taken from a human donor who had recovered from COVID-19.

The J gene is TRBJ2-7, the V gene TRBV19; maybe TRBD2 (6 bases). CDR1 is LNHDA and CDR2 is SQIVND in the germline V gene (reference sequence). The V end was cut by 3 bases, the J end by 6 bases, with 15 bases between. The CDR3 sequence is 14 residues long. This CDR3 reads CASSMEGVVGEQYF. The CDR3 DNA reads as TGTGCCAGTAGTATGGAGGGAGTGGTAGGCGAGCAGTACTTC. Full variable domain (missing parts from reference TRBV19 and TRBJ2-7): DGGITQSPKYLFRKEGQNVTLSCEQNLNHDAMYWYRQDPGQGLRLIYYSQIVNDFQKGDIAEGYSVSREKKESFPLTVTSAQKNPTAFYLCASSMEGVVGEQYFGPGTRLTVT.

The chain recombines TRBV27 with TRBJ1-5, with a weak D call TRBD1 (6 bases). Germline V gene sequence: CDR1 MNHEY, CDR2 SMNVEV (reference sequence). V gave up 3 bases and J gave up 7 bases, with 10 bases separating them. The CDR3 runs to 13 residues. The chain's CDR3 is CASSLQQGQPQHF. The CDR3 DNA sequence: TGTGCCAGCAGTTTGCAACAGGGCCAGCCCCAGCATTTT.

J is TRBJ1-3 and V is TRBV29-1; D is ambiguous. The CDR3 runs to 12 residues. The V and J ends lost 3 bases and 4 bases respectively, with 7 bases between them. The V gene's germline CDR1 is SQVTM and CDR2 ANQGSEA. In DNA form, the CDR3 reads TGCAGCGTTGAGGGCGGAGGAAACACCATATATTTT. This encodes CSVEGGGNTIYF.

CDR3 nucleotide sequence: TGTGCCAGCAGCCTTAGGTGGGACAGGGGCCGCTACGAGCAGTACTTC. This codes for CASSLRWDRGRYEQYF. The rearrangement joins TRBV7-8 to TRBJ2-7, with 10 bases matching TRBD1. J was trimmed by 3 bases and V by 5 bases; bases with no gene match: 10. The CDR3 runs 16 residues. CDR1 and CDR2 from the germline V gene are SGHVS and FQNEAQ.

CDR3 loop: CAISAPGDGTLEQFF. The CDR3 DNA sequence: TGTGCCATCAGTGCACCGGGGGACGGGACTTTAGAGCAGTTCTTC. The J gene is TRBJ2-1, the V gene TRBV10-3, with D perhaps TRBD2 (6 bases). CDR3 size: 15 residues. Between the trimmed V and J ends, which lost 4 bases and 10 bases, there was a span of 20 bases. Per germline, CDR1 ENHRY and CDR2 SYGVKD.

The gene calls are TRBV11-2 and TRBJ1-1; D gene unclear. Trimming took 5 bases from V and 8 from J, leaving 15 bases between them. The length of the CDR3 is 13 residues. Germline V gives CDR1 SGHAT, CDR2 FQNNGV. CDR3 nucleotide sequence: TGTGCCAGCAGCCCCGGCGGTGGGTCCGAAGCTTTCTTT. Translated: CASSPGGGSEAFF.

CDR3 coding DNA: TGTGCCAGCAGCTTGGAAGCGTATGGCTACACCTTC. Protein sequence: CASSLEAYGYTF. The chain has TRBV5-4 and TRBJ1-2; D call uncertain. Germline CDR1 reads SGHNT; CDR2 reads YYREEE (reference sequence). Trimming shortened V by 0 bases and J by 5 bases, and 5 bases separated the two germline ends. This CDR3 contains 12 residues.

The genes are TRBV10-2 and TRBJ2-7; D remains ambiguous. The germline V gene has CDR1 WSHSY and CDR2 SAAADI. CDR3 length: 14 amino acids. V lost 2 bases to trimming and J lost 7 bases, with 15 bases between them. CDR3 residues: CASSETDRPGEQYF. In DNA form, the CDR3 reads TGCGCCAGCAGTGAGACGGACCGGCCCGGGGAGCAGTACTTC.

J is TRBJ2-6 and V is TRBV28, with D hard to call. CDR1 is MDHEN, CDR2 SYDVKM, per germline. Trimming shortened V by 2 bases and J by 2 bases, and 7 bases separated the two germline ends. CDR3 length: 15 amino acids. The CDR3 loop is CASSLGDTGANVLTF. In DNA, the CDR3 is TGTGCCAGCAGTTTAGGGGATACTGGGGCCAACGTCCTGACTTTC.

The rearrangement joins TRBV6-9 to TRBJ1-1; TRBD1 might be the D (6 bases). The CDR3 sequence is 13 residues long. The V end lost 6 bases, the J end lost 1 base, and 9 bases lay between the germline ends. Germline lookup yields CDR1 MNHGY and CDR2 SVAAGI. CDR3: CASRADRNTEAFF. CDR3 coding DNA: TGTGCCAGCAGGGCGGACAGGAACACTGAAGCTTTCTTT.

The chain employs TRBV12-3 or TRBV12-4 and TRBJ2-7; D ambiguous. Trimming removed 4 bases from V and 3 bases from J, with 10 bases in between. This CDR3 is 13 amino acids long. As DNA, the CDR3 is TGTGCCAGCAGTTCACCTAGTAACTACGAGCAGTACTTC. This encodes CASSSPSNYEQYF.

The chain uses TRBV28 and TRBJ1-6; TRBD1 is a possible D gene (6 bases). CDR1 is MDHEN and CDR2 is SYDVKM in the germline V gene. Trimming took off 6 bases at V and 5 bases at J, with 17 bases between the two ends. The CDR3 sequence is 16 residues long. The CDR3 DNA is TGTGCCAGCAGCCGATGGGGACATCGCAATAATTCACCCCTCCACTTT. It yields the protein CASSRWGHRNNSPLHF.

V is TRBV3-1 (or the pseudogene TRBV3-2) and J is TRBJ1-1; no firm D call. CDR3 size: 13 residues. The V end was cut by 1 base, the J end by 5 bases, with 8 bases between. The germline V gene has CDR1 LGHDT and CDR2 YNNKEL (reference sequence). The CDR3 nucleotides are TGTGCCAGCAGCCAAGGGGTGAGGACTGAAGCTTTCTTT. It yields the protein CASSQGVRTEAFF.

The chain employs TRBV2 and TRBJ1-2, with D perhaps TRBD1 (5 bases). The CDR3 has 14 amino acids. Germline assignment: CDR1 SNHLY and CDR2 FYNNEI. V dropped 8 bases and J dropped 3 bases, with 16 bases sitting between them. This CDR3 reads CASLGTAGYYGYTF. The CDR3 nucleotides are TGTGCCAGCTTGGGGACGGCGGGATACTATGGCTACACCTTC.

The chain combines TRBV24-1 with TRBJ2-3; D gene unclear. V shed 6 bases and J shed 0 bases, with 3 bases lying between them. The CDR3 is made up of 12 amino acids. Germline V CDR1 and CDR2: KGHDR, SFDVKD. The CDR3 loop reads CATSSSTDTQYF. CDR3 in DNA: TGTGCCACCAGTTCTAGCACAGATACGCAGTATTTT.

The chain links TRBV14 to TRBJ2-1, with TRBD1 matching 9 bases. CDR3 length: 14 residues. The ends lost 4 bases at V and 4 bases at J; junction bases unmatched: 2. Germline CDR1 is SGHDN and CDR2 is FVKESK. In DNA form, the CDR3 reads TGTGCCAGCAGCCTGGGACAGGGATACAATGAGCAGTTCTTC. It specifies CASSLGQGYNEQFF.

J is TRBJ2-7 and V is TRBV11-2, with D possibly being TRBD1 (6 bases). Germline CDR1 and CDR2: SGHAT and FQNNGV. The CDR3 length is 15 residues. The V end was cut by 6 bases, the J end by 2 bases, with 17 bases between. DNA for the CDR3: TGTGCCAGCAGTCCACAATCTTCAGGGGCCTACGAGCAGTACTTC. Encoded protein: CASSPQSSGAYEQYF.

The CDR3 DNA reads TGTGCCAGCAGTGACCTCCGGACAGGGGTCAGCTACGAGCAGTACTTC. It specifies CASSDLRTGVSYEQYF. This chain joins TRBV25-1 and TRBJ2-7; the match to TRBD1 covers 9 bases. The CDR3 is made up of 16 amino acids. The trim removed 3 bases at V and 3 bases at J, leaving 9 bases unmatched. Germline CDR1 reads MGHDK; CDR2 reads SYGVNS.

V and J are TRBV15 and TRBJ2-5; a possible D gene is TRBD2 (5 bases). V was cut by 0 bases and J by 8 bases, with 10 bases left in between. This CDR3 is 13 amino acids long. Germline V lookup: CDR1 LNHNV, CDR2 YYDKDF (reference sequence). CDR3 loop: CATSRDFRETQYF. CDR3 nucleotide sequence: TGTGCCACCAGCAGAGATTTTCGGGAAACCCAGTACTTC.

The rearrangement joins TRBV6-5 to TRBJ2-3; perhaps TRBD1 as D (6 bases). Germline-derived CDR1 and CDR2 are MNHEY and SVGAGI. V gave up 7 bases and J gave up 4 bases, with 15 bases separating them. This CDR3 is 14 amino acids long. The CDR3 spells CASTLGGPADTQYF. CDR3 in DNA: TGTGCCAGCACCCTTGGGGGCCCAGCAGATACGCAGTATTTT.

The V gene is TRBV2, the J gene TRBJ1-5; D gene uncertain. The CDR3 has 14 residues. CDR1 and CDR2 (germline): SNHLY, FYNNEI. Trimming pared 3 bases from V and 0 bases from J, leaving 6 bases between. CDR3 nucleotide sequence: TGTGCCAGCAGTGACAGTCATAGCAATCAGCCCCAGCATTTT. Residues: CASSDSHSNQPQHF.